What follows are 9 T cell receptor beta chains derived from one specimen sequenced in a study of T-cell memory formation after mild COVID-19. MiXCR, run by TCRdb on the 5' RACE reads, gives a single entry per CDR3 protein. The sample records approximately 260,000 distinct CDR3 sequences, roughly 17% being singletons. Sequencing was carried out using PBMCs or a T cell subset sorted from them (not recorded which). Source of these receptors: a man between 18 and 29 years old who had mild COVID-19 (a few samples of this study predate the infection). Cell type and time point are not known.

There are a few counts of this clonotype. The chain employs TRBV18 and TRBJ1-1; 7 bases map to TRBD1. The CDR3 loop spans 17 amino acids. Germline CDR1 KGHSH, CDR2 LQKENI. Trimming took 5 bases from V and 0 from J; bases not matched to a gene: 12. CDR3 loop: CASSTKRTGNMNTEAFF. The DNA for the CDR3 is TGTGCCAGCTCAACGAAACGGACAGGTAACATGAACACTGAAGCTTTCTTT.

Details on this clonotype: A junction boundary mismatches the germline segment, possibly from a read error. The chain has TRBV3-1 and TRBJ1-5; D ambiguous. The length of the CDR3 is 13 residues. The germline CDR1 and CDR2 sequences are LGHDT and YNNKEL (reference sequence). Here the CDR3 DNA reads TGTGCCACCAGCCAGCAAGTCAATCAGCCACAGCATTTT. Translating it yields CATSQQVNQPQHF.

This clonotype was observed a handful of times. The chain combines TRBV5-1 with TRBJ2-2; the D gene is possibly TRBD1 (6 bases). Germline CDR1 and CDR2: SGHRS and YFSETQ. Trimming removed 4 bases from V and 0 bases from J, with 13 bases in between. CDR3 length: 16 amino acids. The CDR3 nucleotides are TGCGCCAGCAGCCATTCTGGACAGACGAACACCGGGGAGCTGTTTTTT. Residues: CASSHSGQTNTGELFF.

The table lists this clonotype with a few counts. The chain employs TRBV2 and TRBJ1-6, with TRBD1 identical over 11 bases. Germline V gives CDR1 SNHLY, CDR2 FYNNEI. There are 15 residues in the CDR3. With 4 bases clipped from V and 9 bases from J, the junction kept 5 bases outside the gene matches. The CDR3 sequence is CASSADRGPISPLHF. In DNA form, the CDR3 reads TGTGCCAGCAGTGCGGACAGGGGGCCGATTTCACCCCTCCACTTT.

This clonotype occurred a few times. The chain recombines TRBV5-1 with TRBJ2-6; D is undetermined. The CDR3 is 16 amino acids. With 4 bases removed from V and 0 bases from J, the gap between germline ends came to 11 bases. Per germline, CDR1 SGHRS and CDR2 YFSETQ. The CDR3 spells CASSPEGFSGANVLTF. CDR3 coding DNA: TGCGCCAGCAGCCCAGAAGGGTTCTCTGGGGCCAACGTCCTGACTTTC. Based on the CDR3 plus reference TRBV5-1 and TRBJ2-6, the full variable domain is KAGVTQTPRYLIKTRGQQVTLSCSPISGHRSVSWYQQTPGQGLQFLFEYFSETQRNKGNFPGRFSGRQFSNSRSEMNVSTLELGDSALYLCASSPEGFSGANVLTFGAGSRLTVL.

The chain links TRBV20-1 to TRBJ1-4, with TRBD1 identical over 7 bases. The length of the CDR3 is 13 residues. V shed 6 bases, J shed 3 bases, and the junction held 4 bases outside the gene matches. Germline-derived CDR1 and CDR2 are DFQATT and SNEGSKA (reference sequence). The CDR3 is CSAYTGANEKLFF. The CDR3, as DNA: TGCAGTGCCTATACAGGGGCTAATGAAAAACTGTTTTTT.

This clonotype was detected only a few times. CDR3 residues: CASSQDGAGTGGTDTQYF. CDR3 nucleotides: TGCGCCAGCAGCCAAGATGGGGCCGGGACAGGGGGCACAGATACGCAGTATTTT. This chain links TRBV4-3 with TRBJ2-3; 10 positions agree with TRBD1. Trimming took 0 bases from V and 1 from J; bases not matched to a gene: 7. The CDR3 runs to 18 residues. The germline CDR1 and CDR2 sequences are LGHNA and YSLEER.

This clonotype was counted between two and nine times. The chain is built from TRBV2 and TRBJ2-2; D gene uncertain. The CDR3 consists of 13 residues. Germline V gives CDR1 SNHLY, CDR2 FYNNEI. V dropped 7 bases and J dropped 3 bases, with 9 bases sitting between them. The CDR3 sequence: CASIEFDTGELFF. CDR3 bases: TGTGCCAGCATAGAGTTTGACACCGGGGAGCTGTTTTTT.

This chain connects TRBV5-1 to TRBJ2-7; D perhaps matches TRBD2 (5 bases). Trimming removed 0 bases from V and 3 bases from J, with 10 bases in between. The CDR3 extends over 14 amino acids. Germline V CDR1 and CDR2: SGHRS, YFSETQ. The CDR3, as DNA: TGCGCCAGCAGCTTGGCCGGGGAGAGCTACGAGCAGTACGTC. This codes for CASSLAGESYEQYV.